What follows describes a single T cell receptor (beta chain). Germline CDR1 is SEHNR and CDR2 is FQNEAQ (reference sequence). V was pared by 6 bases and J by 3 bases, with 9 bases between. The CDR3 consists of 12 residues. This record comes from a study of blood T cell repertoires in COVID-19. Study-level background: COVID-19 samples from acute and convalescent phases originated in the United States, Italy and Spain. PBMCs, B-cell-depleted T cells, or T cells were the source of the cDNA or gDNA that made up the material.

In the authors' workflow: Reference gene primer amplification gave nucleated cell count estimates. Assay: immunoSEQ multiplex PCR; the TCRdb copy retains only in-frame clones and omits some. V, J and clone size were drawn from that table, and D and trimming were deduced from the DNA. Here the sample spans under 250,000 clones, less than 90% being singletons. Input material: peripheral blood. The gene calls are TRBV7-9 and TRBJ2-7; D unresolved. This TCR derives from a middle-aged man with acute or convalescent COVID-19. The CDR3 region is CASRTTDYEQYF. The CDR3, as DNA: TGTGCCAGCAGAACTACCGACTACGAGCAGTACTTC.